This paragraph reports one TCR beta chain. Its antigen is currently not known. No much larger clone is present one base from it, and per-base qualities are unavailable. The record originates from a study of blood T cell repertoires in COVID-19 (TCRdb year 2020). The study in broad terms: Samples covering the acute and convalescent phases of COVID-19 were provided by collaborators in the United States, Italy and Spain. A freely available public database, intended as a resource for researchers studying the immune response to SARS-CoV-2, is where the repertoires were released. HLA class I and class II types, where available, came from metadata supplied by the sample provider rather than from assay-based typing. The material from the prospective study consisted of cDNA or gDNA derived from T cells, B-cell-depleted T cells, or PBMCs. The dataset comprised deeply sampled blood TCRbeta repertoires from subjects exposed to, actively infected with, or recovered from COVID-19. The sample metadata nearly always contained a de-identified subject ID, COVID-19 status, age in years and sex. The samples were drawn from two sources: the first 160 participants of the ongoing ImmuneRACE study, and 1,200 or so subjects contributed by 6 global collaborators.

Results and caveats for the whole study, not just this receptor: How much clinical and demographic metadata was included differed by source and by participant, and the metadata was provided uncurated.

Samples from volunteer blood donors who had recovered from COVID-19 were contributed by a second Seattle source. The collaborating institutions used their own protocols to collect whole blood in K2EDTA tubes. Collaborator samples were shipped for TCRbeta analysis as frozen whole blood, isolated PBMCs, or DNA extracted from either sample type. The immunoSEQ Assay, a bias-controlled multiplex PCR, was used to amplify TCRbeta CDR3 regions from genomic DNA. The original methods were these. The number of nucleated cells in each sample was estimated from the amplification of reference gene primers within the assay. Sequence reads were collapsed and filtered to measure the absolute abundance of every unique TCRbeta CDR3 rearrangement. For each sample, productive Simpson clonality was calculated as the square root of Simpson's diversity index over productive rearrangements. In its TCRdb copy, this immuneACCESS table keeps in-frame sequences only and misses some clones. Where compared with another copy, unresolved V genes explain less than half of these, and the others have no known cause. V, J and clone size derive from that table, while D and trimming were established from the DNA sequence. Across this sample there are approximately 240,000 clones, with 70% to 90% seen only once. The ten largest clones capture around 2.2% of the sample.

V and J are trimmed by 9 bases and 0 bases, and the gene matches miss 2 bases of the junction. Per the germline V gene, MDHEN is the CDR1 and SYDVKM is the CDR2. From the cysteine up to the phenylalanine, the CDR3 has a length of 14 residues. The only DNA kept is the CDR3, 42 bases in frame from the first base. This receptor was identified in a woman in her 40s who had recovered from COVID-19. The receptor chain draws on TRBV28 and TRBJ2-2, and TRBD1 aligns with 9 junction nucleotides. The sample taken for sequencing was peripheral blood. The sequence in DNA is TGTGCCAGTTGGACAGGGGCGAACACCGGGGAGCTGTTTTTT. This encodes CASWTGANTGELFF.